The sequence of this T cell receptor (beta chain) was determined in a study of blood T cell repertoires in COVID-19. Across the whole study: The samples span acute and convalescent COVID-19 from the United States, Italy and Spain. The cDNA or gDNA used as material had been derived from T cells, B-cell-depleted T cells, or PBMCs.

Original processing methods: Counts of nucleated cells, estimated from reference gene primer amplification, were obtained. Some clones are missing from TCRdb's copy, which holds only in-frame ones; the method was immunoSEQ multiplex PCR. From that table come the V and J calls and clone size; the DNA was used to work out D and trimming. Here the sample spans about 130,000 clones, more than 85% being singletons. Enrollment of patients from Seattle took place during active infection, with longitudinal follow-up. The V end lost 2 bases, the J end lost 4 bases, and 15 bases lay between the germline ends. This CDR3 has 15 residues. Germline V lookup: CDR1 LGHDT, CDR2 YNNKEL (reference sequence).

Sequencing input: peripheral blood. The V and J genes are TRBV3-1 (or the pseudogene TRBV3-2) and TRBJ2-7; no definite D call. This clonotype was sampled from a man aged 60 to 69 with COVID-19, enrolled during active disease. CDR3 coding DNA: TGTGCCAGCAGCCAAAACCAGGCCCCTGGGTACGAGCAGTACTTC. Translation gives CASSQNQAPGYEQYF.